These T cell receptor beta chains were read from a single sample in a study of cytotoxic CD8 clonotypes in ibrutinib-treated CLL. Profiling relied on immunoSEQ multiplex PCR, and the TCRdb table lists in-frame clones only, not all of them. The table has 250,000 to 350,000 clones, roughly three quarters seen once. The specimen was PBMCs, collected at disease progression, from a patient treated with ibrutinib. These receptors all stem from a human donor with chronic lymphocytic leukemia. The CDR3 runs from the conserved cysteine through the conserved F or W. D genes are given only for firm matches. Clone size is not always given. Where it is, it says once, few, many or a class for expanded clones.

v_call,d_call,j_call,clone_size,cdr3_nt,cdr3_aa
TRBV4-1,-,TRBJ1-3,-,TGCGCCAGCAGCCAACCCATCCCCGGGCCTCGTTCTGGAAACACCATATATTTT,CASSQPIPGPRSGNTIYF
TRBV5-1,TRBD1,TRBJ2-7,-,TGCGCCAGCAGCTTGATGCCGGGACAGTACTCCTACGAGCAGTACTTC,CASSLMPGQYSYEQYF
TRBV28,TRBD1,TRBJ2-3,once,TGTGCCAGCAGTTCCGGACAGGGTGGTAGCACAGATACGCAGTATTTT,CASSSGQGGSTDTQYF
TRBV19,TRBD2,TRBJ2-1,-,TGTGCCAGTAGTAGGACTAGCGGGAATTACAATGAGCAGTTCTTC,CASSRTSGNYNEQFF
TRBV29-1,TRBD2,TRBJ2-7,-,TGCAGCGTTGAAGTCGGGGGGTTTACCTACGAGCAGTACTTC,CSVEVGGFTYEQYF
TRBV11-1,-,TRBJ2-1,-,TGTGCCAGCAGCCGGACTGGAAAAACCAATGAGCAGTTCTTC,CASSRTGKTNEQFF
TRBV5-1,TRBD1,TRBJ2-7,-,TGCGCCAGCAGCTCGCATGGGACAGGGGGCTACGAGCAGTACTTC,CASSSHGTGGYEQYF
TRBV7-2,TRBD1,TRBJ2-4,-,TGTGCCAGCAGCGGACAGGGCCCTCTAGCCAAAAACATTCAGTACTTC,CASSGQGPLAKNIQYF
TRBV25-1,-,TRBJ2-3,-,TGTGCCAGCAGTGAAATAGGGGCAGGGCGTACGCAGTATTTT,CASSEIGAGRTQYF
TRBV4-3,TRBD1,TRBJ2-7,-,TGCGCCAGCAGCCAAGATATGGACAGGATACACGAGCAGTACTTC,CASSQDMDRIHEQYF
TRBV29-1,-,TRBJ2-7,-,TGCAGCGTTGTCTTACTGTTAAGCACGGACGAGCAGTACTTC,CSVVLLLSTDEQYF
TRBV6-5,-,TRBJ2-3,-,TGTGCCAGTCAGGAGGGGGGGCTCTGGTCAGATACGCAGTATTTT,CASQEGGLWSDTQYF
TRBV28,-,TRBJ1-2,few,TGTGCCAGCAGCCCAGGGGTTCACGGGGCGGACTATGGCTACACCTTC,CASSPGVHGADYGYTF
TRBV7-9,-,TRBJ1-1,-,TGTGCCAGCAGCTTAGGGACAACGGGGACTGAAGCTTTCTTT,CASSLGTTGTEAFF
TRBV5-6,-,TRBJ2-5,-,TGTGCCAGCACCCACGTGGGGCGCCAAGAGACCCAGTACTTC,CASTHVGRQETQYF
TRBV5-1,-,TRBJ2-3,-,TGCGCCAGCAGCTTGGAAGGTTCTAGCACAGATACGCAGTATTTT,CASSLEGSSTDTQYF
TRBV5-1,-,TRBJ2-5,-,TGCGCCAGCAGCTTTCTGGACAGAGGGGCCGCCCCTGGGGAGACCCAGTACTTC,CASSFLDRGAAPGETQYF
TRBV7-6,-,TRBJ2-1,-,TGTGCCAGCAGCTCAGCCTACAATGAGCAGTTCTTC,CASSSAYNEQFF
TRBV28,TRBD2,TRBJ2-7,-,TGTGCCAGCTCTCAATGGAGGGTCGCGGGAGGGCCTTTCGAGCAGTACTTC,CASSQWRVAGGPFEQYF
TRBV7-9,-,TRBJ2-1,few,TGTGCCAGCAGCTTAAAGTTGGAGGAAAAGTTCTTC,CASSLKLEEKFF
TRBV7-8,TRBD1,TRBJ2-7,-,TGTGCCAGCAGCCTCGGGACAGTCTACGAGCAGTACTTC,CASSLGTVYEQYF
TRBV9,-,TRBJ2-1,-,TGTGCCAGCAGCGCACCCCCCTACAACTCCTACAATGAGCAGTTCTTC,CASSAPPYNSYNEQFF